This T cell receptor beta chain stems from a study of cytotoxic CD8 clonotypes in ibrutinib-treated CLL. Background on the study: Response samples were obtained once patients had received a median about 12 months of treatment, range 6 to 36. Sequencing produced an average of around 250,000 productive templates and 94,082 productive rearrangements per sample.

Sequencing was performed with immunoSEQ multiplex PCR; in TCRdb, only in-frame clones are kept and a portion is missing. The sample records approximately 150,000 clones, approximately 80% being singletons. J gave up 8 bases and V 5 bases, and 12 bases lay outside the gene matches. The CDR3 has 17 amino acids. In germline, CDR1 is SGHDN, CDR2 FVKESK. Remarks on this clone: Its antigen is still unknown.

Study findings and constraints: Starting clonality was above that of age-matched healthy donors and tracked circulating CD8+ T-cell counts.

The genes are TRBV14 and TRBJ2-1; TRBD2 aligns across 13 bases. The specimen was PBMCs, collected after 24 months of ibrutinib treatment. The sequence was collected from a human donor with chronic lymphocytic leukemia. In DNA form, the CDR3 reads TGTGCCAGCAGCAGGGGACTAGCGGGAAGAAAAAGCTATGAGCAGTTCTTC. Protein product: CASSRGLAGRKSYEQFF.